A selection of T cell receptor beta chains follows, all from one sample in a study of cytomegalovirus exposure and HLA in healthy donors. Sequencing used immunoSEQ multiplex PCR; TCRdb keeps in-frame clones, though not all of them. The profile shows more than 85,000 clones, more than 60% of them singletons. The sequenced sample consisted of PBMCs. The source is a man aged 30 to 45 in good health and CMV-seropositive. Each CDR3 is given with its conserved first and last residue. A D gene is named only where the DNA matches it firmly. Part of the rows lack a size; the others show once, few, many or a class for expanded clones.

>TRBV1|15|TRBJ2-1|NA|NA
TGCACCAGCAGCCAGGTACTACATTCCTACAATGAGCAGTTCTTC
CTSSQVLHSYNEQFF
>TRBV9|16|TRBJ1-2|TRBD1|once
TGTGCCAGCAGCCCCAGGGGGGGACAGGGGGTAGTAGGCTACACCTTC
CASSPRGGQGVVGYTF
>TRBV7-2|14|TRBJ1-1|NA|NA
TGTGCCAGCAGCTTACCCTTTAGCGCCACTGAAGCTTTCTTT
CASSLPFSATEAFF
>TRBV11-2|14|TRBJ1-6|NA|few
TGTGCCAGCAGCTCCCCGACCGGGAAATCACCCCTCCACTTT
CASSSPTGKSPLHF
>TRBV2|13|TRBJ2-1|NA|NA
TGTGCCAGGGGGAGTGGGGTCGGCAATGAGCAGTTCTTC
CARGSGVGNEQFF
>TRBV19|13|TRBJ2-7|NA|NA
TGTGCCAGTAGTATCACTGACGGGTACGAGCAGTACTTC
CASSITDGYEQYF
>TRBV6-1|13|TRBJ1-2|TRBD1|NA
TGTGCCAGCAGGTTGGACAGGGACCATGGCTACACCTTC
CASRLDRDHGYTF
>TRBV13|14|TRBJ2-7|NA|NA
TGTGCCAGCAGGTCCTGTGAGAGCTCCTACGAGCAGTACTTC
CASRSCESSYEQYF
>TRBV6-1|14|TRBJ2-3|NA|NA
TGTGCCAGCAGTGCTGGGCCCAGCACAGATACGCAGTATTTT
CASSAGPSTDTQYF
>TRBV11-3|17|TRBJ2-1|NA|NA
TGTGCCAGCAGCTCCTCTCGGGGGGCAGGGGCCTACAATGAGCAGTTCTTC
CASSSSRGAGAYNEQFF
>TRBV19|13|TRBJ1-6|TRBD1|NA
TGTGCCAGTAGTAGACAGGGGAATTCACCCCTCCACTTT
CASSRQGNSPLHF
>TRBV4-3|16|TRBJ1-1|NA|NA
TGCGCCAGCAGCCGGCGGGGGGGTAGAATGAACACTGAAGCTTTCTTT
CASSRRGGRMNTEAFF
>TRBV7-2|14|TRBJ1-2|TRBD1|NA
TGTGCCAGCAGCGCGGGACAGGGGGCGCCGGGCTACACCTTC
CASSAGQGAPGYTF
>TRBV7-9|16|TRBJ1-6|TRBD1|NA
TGTGCCAGCAGCTTTTTGAGGGACAGGGGAAGGTCACCCCTCCACTTT
CASSFLRDRGRSPLHF
>TRBV18|17|TRBJ2-2|NA|NA
TGTGCCAGCTCACAGGGGGTCCTACGGATTTCAAGCGGGGAGCTGTTTTTT
CASSQGVLRISSGELFF
>TRBV7-2|12|TRBJ2-7|NA|NA
TGTGCCAGCAGCTTTGTCGTCGACGAGCAGTACTTC
CASSFVVDEQYF
>TRBV18|16|TRBJ2-6|TRBD1|NA
TGTGCCAGCTCACCTCGACAGGGCTCTGGGGCCAACGTCCTGACTTTC
CASSPRQGSGANVLTF
>TRBV10-1|14|TRBJ2-3|TRBD2|NA
TGCGCCAGCCAGCGGGGGAGATACACAGATACGCAGTATTTT
CASQRGRYTDTQYF
>TRBV4-3|15|TRBJ2-7|TRBD2|few
TGCGCCAGCAGCCAAGATCCTAGCGGGGGGTACGAGCAGTACTTC
CASSQDPSGGYEQYF
>TRBV5-6|19|TRBJ1-2|TRBD1|once
TGTGCCAGCAGCTTTTCCTACCTCCCCGGGACAGGGGGCATTTTGGGCTACACCTTC
CASSFSYLPGTGGILGYTF
>TRBV6-5|15|TRBJ2-7|TRBD1|NA
TGTGCCAGCACCCCCGGACAGGGGGAATTCGGCGAGCAGTACTTC
CASTPGQGEFGEQYF
>TRBV13|17|TRBJ2-3|TRBD2|NA
TGTGCCAGCAGCTTAGGGGTAGCGGGGGCCCTCACAGATACGCAGTATTTT
CASSLGVAGALTDTQYF
>TRBV7-2|15|TRBJ2-5|TRBD2|NA
TGTGCCAGCAGCCTAAAAAATGGACTAGGAGAGACCCAGTACTTC
CASSLKNGLGETQYF
>TRBV7-6|12|TRBJ2-2|NA|NA
TGTGCCAGCAGCCTACACACCGGGGAGCTGTTTTTT
CASSLHTGELFF
>TRBV19|17|TRBJ1-3|NA|once
TGTGCCAGTAGTCTAAAGACAGGCTGGGGGTCTGGAAACACCATATATTTT
CASSLKTGWGSGNTIYF
>TRBV7-2|12|TRBJ2-7|NA|NA
TGTGCCAGCAGCATGACAACCTACGAGCAGTACTTC
CASSMTTYEQYF
>TRBV19|13|TRBJ1-5|NA|NA
TGTGCCAGTAGGACAGACGGCAATCAGCCCCAGCATTTT
CASRTDGNQPQHF
>TRBV7-2|15|TRBJ1-2|TRBD1|NA
TGTGCCAGCAGCTTAGTACAGGGGGACGTTTCTGGCTACACCTTC
CASSLVQGDVSGYTF
>TRBV10-1|14|TRBJ1-1|TRBD1|few
TGCGCCAGCAGTCGACAGGGACAGAACACTGAAGCTTTCTTT
CASSRQGQNTEAFF
>TRBV4-1|15|TRBJ2-2|NA|NA
TGCGCCAGCAGCCAAGTAGCCAGGGGGGAGAGGGAGCTGTTTTTT
CASSQVARGERELFF
>TRBV15|17|TRBJ2-1|NA|NA
TGTGCCACCAGCAGGGATACAGGGAGTAGCGGGTACAATGAGCAGTTCTTC
CATSRDTGSSGYNEQFF
>TRBV13|14|TRBJ2-1|TRBD2|NA
TGTGCCAGCAGCCTGTTGGGGGGAGGGGTGGAGCAGTTCTTC
CASSLLGGGVEQFF
>TRBV20-1|11|TRBJ2-7|TRBD1|NA
TGCAGTGCGTTGCTCCGGGACAGTCAGTACTTC
CSALLRDSQYF
>TRBV7-6|16|TRBJ2-1|TRBD2|NA
TGTGCCAGCAGCTCTCCTAGCGGGGGGGCCATAGATGAGCAGTTCTTC
CASSSPSGGAIDEQFF
>TRBV4-3|15|TRBJ1-2|NA|NA
TGCGCCAGCAGCCAAGCAACTGACAGACCCGATGGCTACACCTTC
CASSQATDRPDGYTF
>TRBV27|14|TRBJ1-2|NA|once
TGTGCCAGCAGTTTAGACTTTTCCGTCGGTGGCTACACCTTC
CASSLDFSVGGYTF
>TRBV2|16|TRBJ1-5|TRBD1|NA
TGTGCCAGCCAACACGGGACAGGAGGAAGCAATCAGCCCCAGCATTTT
CASQHGTGGSNQPQHF
>TRBV7-9|16|TRBJ2-7|NA|NA
TGTGCCAGCAGCCTTGATGGGTGGGGCCTGCGTCGGGAGCAGTACTTC
CASSLDGWGLRREQYF
>TRBV27|14|TRBJ1-1|TRBD1|once
TGTGCCAGCAGTCCTTGGACAGGGGGCTATGAAGCTTTCTTT
CASSPWTGGYEAFF
>TRBV27|16|TRBJ1-2|NA|NA
TGTGCCAGCAGTTTATCGGGGGCTACTTTTTACTATGGCTACACCTTC
CASSLSGATFYYGYTF
>TRBV18|15|TRBJ2-7|NA|NA
TGTGCCAGCTCACCAAAGGGAAGGGGTGGCTACGAGCAGTACTTC
CASSPKGRGGYEQYF
>TRBV7-2|16|TRBJ1-1|NA|NA
TGTGCCAGCAGCTTAGGGGGCCCAGACATGAACACTGAAGCTTTCTTT
CASSLGGPDMNTEAFF
>TRBV27|14|TRBJ1-1|NA|NA
TGTGCCAGACGGTGGGGGGGCTTAAACACTGAAGCTTTCTTT
CARRWGGLNTEAFF
>TRBV7-2|15|TRBJ2-3|NA|NA
TGTGCCAGCAGCTTATACAGGGAAAGCACAGATACGCAGTATTTT
CASSLYRESTDTQYF
>TRBV30|13|TRBJ1-1|NA|NA
TGTGCCTGGAGTTTTCGGGAGAACACTGAAGCTTTCTTT
CAWSFRENTEAFF
>TRBV6-1|15|TRBJ1-1|NA|NA
TGTGCCAGCACCGAAAGGGGACTAGTGAGCGGGGAAGCTTTCTTT
CASTERGLVSGEAFF
>TRBV10-1|13|TRBJ2-4|NA|NA
TGCGCCAGCAGCCCCGGTGGCAAAAACATTCAGTACTTC
CASSPGGKNIQYF
>TRBV30|14|TRBJ2-7|NA|NA
TGTGCCTGTTGGGGGGAGTCAGCTACCTACGAGCAGTACTTC
CACWGESATYEQYF
>TRBV6-1|14|TRBJ2-1|TRBD2|NA
TGTGCCAGCAGTGTAGCGGGGGGTTACAATGAGCAGTTCTTC
CASSVAGGYNEQFF
>TRBV5-1|12|TRBJ2-7|TRBD1|few
TGCGCCAGCAGCTGGACAGGGGTCGAGCAGTACTTC
CASSWTGVEQYF
>TRBV7-8|13|TRBJ2-3|NA|NA
TGTGCCAGCAGCTCCCCGAGGACAGATACGCAGTATTTT
CASSSPRTDTQYF
>TRBV19|13|TRBJ2-7|NA|NA
TGTGCCAGTAGTAGGGGCCTCTCCTACGAGCAGTACTTC
CASSRGLSYEQYF
>TRBV7-9|14|TRBJ2-7|NA|NA
TGTGCCAGCAGCTTTGGGACTTGGGACTACGAGCAGTACTTC
CASSFGTWDYEQYF
>TRBV30|14|TRBJ2-7|TRBD1|NA
TGTGCCTGGAGTACAGAGGGACAGGCCTACGAGCAGTACTTC
CAWSTEGQAYEQYF
>TRBV5-4|15|TRBJ2-3|NA|NA
TGTGCCAGCAGCTCCGACAGAGTTAGCACAGATACGCAGTATTTT
CASSSDRVSTDTQYF
>TRBV5-6|13|TRBJ1-1|NA|NA
TGTGCCAGCAGCCCCGGCAGGGGTTCTGAAGCTTTCTTT
CASSPGRGSEAFF
>TRBV6-1|14|TRBJ1-1|NA|NA
TGTGCCAGCAGTGAATATAAGAGTGGAGGAGAAGCTTTCTTT
CASSEYKSGGEAFF
>TRBV19|16|TRBJ2-1|NA|NA
TGTGCCAGTAGTATAGGAACTATGTCGGCACACAATGAGCAGTTCTTC
CASSIGTMSAHNEQFF
>TRBV7-2|16|TRBJ1-2|NA|NA
TGTGCCAGCAGCTTGAACGTACGAGGCTCTAACTATGGCTACACCTTC
CASSLNVRGSNYGYTF